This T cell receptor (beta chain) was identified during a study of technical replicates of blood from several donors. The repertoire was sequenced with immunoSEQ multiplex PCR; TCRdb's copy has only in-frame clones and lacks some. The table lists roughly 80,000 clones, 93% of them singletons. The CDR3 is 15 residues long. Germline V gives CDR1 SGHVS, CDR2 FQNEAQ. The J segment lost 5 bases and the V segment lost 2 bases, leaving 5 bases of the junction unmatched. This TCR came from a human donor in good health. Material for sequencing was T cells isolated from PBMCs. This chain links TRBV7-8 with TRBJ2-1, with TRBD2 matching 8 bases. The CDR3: CASSLFISGDNEQFF. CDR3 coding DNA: TGTGCCAGCAGCTTATTTATTAGCGGGGACAATGAGCAGTTCTTC.